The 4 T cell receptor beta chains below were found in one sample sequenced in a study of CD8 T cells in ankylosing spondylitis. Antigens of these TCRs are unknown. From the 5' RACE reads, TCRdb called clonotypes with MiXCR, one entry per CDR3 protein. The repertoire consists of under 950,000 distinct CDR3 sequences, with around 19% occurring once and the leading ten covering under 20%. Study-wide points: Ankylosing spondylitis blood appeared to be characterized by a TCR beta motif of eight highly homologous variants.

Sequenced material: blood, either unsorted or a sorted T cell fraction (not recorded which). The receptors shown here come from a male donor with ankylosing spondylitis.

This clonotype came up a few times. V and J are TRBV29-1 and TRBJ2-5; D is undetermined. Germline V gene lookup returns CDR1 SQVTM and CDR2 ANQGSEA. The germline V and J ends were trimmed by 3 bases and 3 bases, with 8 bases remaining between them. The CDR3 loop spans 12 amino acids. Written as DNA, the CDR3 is TGCAGCGTTGATGAGACGGAAGAGACCCAGTACTTC. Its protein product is CSVDETEETQYF.

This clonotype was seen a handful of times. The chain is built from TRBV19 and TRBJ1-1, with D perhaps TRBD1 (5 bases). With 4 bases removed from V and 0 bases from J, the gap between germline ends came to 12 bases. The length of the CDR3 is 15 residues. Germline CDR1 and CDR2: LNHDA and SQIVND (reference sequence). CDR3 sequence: CASSSQGRVNTEAFF. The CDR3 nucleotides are TGTGCCAGTAGTAGCCAGGGACGAGTGAACACTGAAGCTTTCTTT.

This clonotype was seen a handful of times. The CDR3 DNA reads TGCGCCAGCAGCTTGACCGCAACAGGGTCTGGAAACACCATATATTTT. Translation gives CASSLTATGSGNTIYF. V gene TRBV5-1 combines with J gene TRBJ1-3, with D possibly matching TRBD1 (6 bases). CDR1 SGHRS and CDR2 YFSETQ come from the germline V gene. V was cut by 1 base and J by 1 base, with 12 bases left in between. This CDR3 region has 16 residues.

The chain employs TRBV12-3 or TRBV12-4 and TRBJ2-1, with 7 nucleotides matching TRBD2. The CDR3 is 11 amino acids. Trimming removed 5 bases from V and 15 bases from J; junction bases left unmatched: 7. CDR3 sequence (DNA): TGTGCCAGCAGTCTGGGACTAATTCCGTTCTTC. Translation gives CASSLGLIPFF.